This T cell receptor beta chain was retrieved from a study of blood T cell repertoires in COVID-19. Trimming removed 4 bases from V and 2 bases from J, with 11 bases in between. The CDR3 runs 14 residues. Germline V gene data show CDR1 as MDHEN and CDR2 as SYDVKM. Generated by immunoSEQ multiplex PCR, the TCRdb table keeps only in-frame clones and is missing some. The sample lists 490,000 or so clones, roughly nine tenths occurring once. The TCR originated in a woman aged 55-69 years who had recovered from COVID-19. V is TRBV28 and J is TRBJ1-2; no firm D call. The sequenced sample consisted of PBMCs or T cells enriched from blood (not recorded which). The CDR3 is CASSSARLNYGYTF. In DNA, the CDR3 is TGTGCCAGCAGTTCGGCCCGACTGAACTATGGCTACACCTTC.